This is a list of T cell receptor beta chains from one sample in a study of blood T cell repertoires in COVID-19. This table comes from immunoSEQ multiplex PCR, and its TCRdb copy is limited to in-frame clones, with some not included. The repertoire holds 100,000 to 150,000 clones, with 75% to 85% as singletons. Sequenced material: peripheral blood. Source of these receptors: a woman between 45 and 65 years old with acute or convalescent COVID-19. CDR3s include the opening cysteine and the closing phenylalanine or tryptophan. The order of the fields is D gene, clone size, J gene, CDR3 length, V gene, CDR3 protein, CDR3 DNA. The D gene is left open where the match is weak. For some rows the clone size is stated as once, few or many, or as a class when expanded; others skip it.

NA NA TRBJ1-1 15 TRBV9 CASSPGTNIYTEAFF TGTGCCAGCAGCCCCGGGACAAATATTTACACTGAAGCTTTCTTT
TRBD2 once TRBJ2-1 16 TRBV19 CASSTRTSGVGDEQFF TGTGCCAGTAGTACTCGGACTAGCGGGGTCGGGGATGAGCAGTTCTTC
NA NA TRBJ2-3 11 TRBV20-1 CSAIRTDTQYF TGCAGTGCCATTCGCACAGATACGCAGTATTTT
TRBD1 NA TRBJ2-5 16 TRBV6-5 CASSYVAGTGQETQYF TGTGCCAGCAGTTACGTGGCCGGGACAGGTCAGGAGACCCAGTACTTC
TRBD2 NA TRBJ2-2 18 TRBV2 CASRKDSGVLMYTGELFF TGTGCCAGCCGGAAAGATAGCGGGGTCCTAATGTACACCGGGGAGCTGTTTTTT
NA NA TRBJ1-4 17 TRBV6-1 CASSERFWGQANEKLFF TGTGCCAGCAGTGAAAGGTTTTGGGGGCAGGCTAATGAAAAACTGTTTTTT
TRBD2 NA TRBJ2-1 16 TRBV11-2 CASSLDSGSSYNEQFF TGTGCCAGCAGCTTAGATAGCGGGAGCTCCTACAATGAGCAGTTCTTC
NA NA TRBJ1-2 12 TRBV5-8 CASSAGDYGYTF TGTGCCAGCAGCGCAGGTGACTATGGCTACACCTTC
TRBD1 NA TRBJ2-7 15 TRBV5-4 CASSLEGTGSYEQYF TGTGCCAGCAGCTTGGAAGGGACAGGGAGTTACGAGCAGTACTTC
NA NA TRBJ1-5 14 TRBV10-2 CASSDRAGNQPQHF TGCGCCAGCAGTGACAGGGCAGGCAATCAGCCCCAGCATTTT
TRBD1 NA TRBJ1-4 15 TRBV7-2 CASRPVTGASEKLFF TGTGCCAGCAGGCCCGTGACAGGGGCGAGTGAAAAACTGTTTTTT
NA NA TRBJ1-1 14 TRBV5-1 CASSGRQANTEAFF TGCGCCAGCAGCGGAAGACAGGCGAACACTGAAGCTTTCTTT
NA NA TRBJ1-4 13 TRBV7-8 CASTGSISGKLFF TGTGCCAGCACAGGGTCCATTAGTGGGAAACTGTTTTTT
TRBD1 once TRBJ1-6 14 TRBV27 CASYGTGRGSPLHF TGTGCCAGCTACGGGACAGGGAGGGGGTCACCCCTCCACTTT
TRBD1 once TRBJ2-1 15 TRBV4-2 CASSRSGTGVNEQFF TGTGCCAGCAGCCGTTCCGGGACAGGGGTCAATGAGCAGTTCTTC
TRBD1 NA TRBJ2-3 14 TRBV9 CASSVGGGPDTQYF TGTGCCAGCAGCGTAGGAGGGGGCCCAGATACGCAGTATTTT
NA NA TRBJ1-6 14 TRBV7-9 CASSSDSDNSPLHF TGTGCCAGCAGCAGCGACAGTGATAATTCACCCCTCCACTTT
NA NA TRBJ1-1 15 TRBV28 CASSLRVITTSEAFF TGTGCCAGCAGTTTACGCGTCATAACTACCTCTGAAGCTTTCTTT
TRBD1 NA TRBJ1-4 14 TRBV7-2 CASSLGTASGKLFF TGTGCCAGCAGCTTGGGGACAGCGTCGGGAAAACTGTTTTTT
TRBD1 NA TRBJ2-1 16 TRBV6-6 CASIPGTGKGRNEQFF TGTGCCAGCATCCCTGGGACAGGGAAAGGGAGGAATGAGCAGTTCTTC